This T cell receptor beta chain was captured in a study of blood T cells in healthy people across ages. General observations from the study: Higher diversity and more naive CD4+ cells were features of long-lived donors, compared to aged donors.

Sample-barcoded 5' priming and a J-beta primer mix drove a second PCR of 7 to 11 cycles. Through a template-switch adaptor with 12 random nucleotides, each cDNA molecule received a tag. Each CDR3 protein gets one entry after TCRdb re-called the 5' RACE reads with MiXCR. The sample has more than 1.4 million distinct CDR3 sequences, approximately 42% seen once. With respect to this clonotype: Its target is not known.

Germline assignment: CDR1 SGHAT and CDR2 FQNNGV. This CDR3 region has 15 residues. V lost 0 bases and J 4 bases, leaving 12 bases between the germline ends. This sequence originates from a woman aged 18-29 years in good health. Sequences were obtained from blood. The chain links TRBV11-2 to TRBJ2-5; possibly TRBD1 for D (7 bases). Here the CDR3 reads CASSLDLEGAETQYF. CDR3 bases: TGTGCCAGCAGCTTAGATCTGGAGGGGGCAGAGACCCAGTACTTC.